Sequencing of this T cell receptor (beta chain) was carried out in a study of post-analysis software for immune sequencing data. Study results and limitations: F-measure co-clustering was strong for batch-matched samples. Patients used roughly five TRBV segments, including TRBV5-6, TRBV5-1 and TRBV20-1, more often than controls. There was significantly lower normalized Chao1 diversity in multiple sclerosis patients than in controls.

This CDR3 contains 17 residues. Trimming cost V 4 bases and J 7 bases; bases outside gene matches: 11. Germline CDR1 reads SEHNR; CDR2 reads FQNEAQ (reference sequence). Unique-molecular-identifier-tagged TCR beta cDNA libraries were used. Each sample of roughly 0.9 to 11 million input T cells yielded about 500,000 cDNA molecules, so each molecule approximated one T cell. TCRdb re-analysed the PCR reads in MiXCR, keeping a single row per CDR3 protein. Of about 260,000 distinct CDR3 sequences in the sample, 35% to 40% are singletons; the top ten hold around 5%. This clonotype was detected a few times. The antigen is not known.

The specimen sequenced was blood. The clonotype comes from a girl aged 10 to 17 with multiple sclerosis. The V gene is TRBV7-9, the J gene TRBJ2-1; 12 bases are shared with TRBD2. The CDR3 spells CASSSWTSGNQGNEQFF. The CDR3, as DNA: TGTGCCAGCAGCTCCTGGACTAGCGGGAACCAGGGGAATGAGCAGTTCTTC.